This TCR beta chain was found in a study of beta chain features in type 1 diabetes. The CDR3 spans 13 residues. The germline V and J ends were trimmed by 4 bases and 6 bases, with 10 bases remaining between them. Germline assignment: CDR1 KGHSH and CDR2 LQKENI. Expressed TCRB transcripts were sequenced after all isolated RNA was converted to cDNA. Sequenced by immunoSEQ multiplex PCR; TCRdb stores in-frame clones only, minus some. The profile shows more than 300,000 clones, around 12% of them singletons. The receptor comes from a man between 18 and 35 years old in good health. Source material: naive CD4+ T cells from blood. The V call is TRBV18, the J call TRBJ1-5; D remains ambiguous. In DNA, the CDR3 is TGTGCCAGCTCACGGGGAGGCGGTCAGCCCCAGCATTTT. It encodes CASSRGGGQPQHF.